This T cell receptor (beta chain) was captured in a study of CD8+CD57+ T cells in acquired aplastic anemia (dated by TCRdb to between 2017 and 2018). Regarding the research as a whole: DNA extracted from sorted CD4+ and CD8+ cells had a mean of around 3 ug, with a range of 0.2 to 27.4 ug. A CD8+CD57+ expansion meant a frequency higher than the mean frequency seen in healthy subjects. Summary of the overall study and its limitations: About 29 CD8+ CDR3 sequences were found to be shared between patients and controls, but these sequences appeared to be highly expressed in patients and within the immunodominant clones of the patients. Between patients and healthy controls, no significant difference in CD8+ Simpson's diversity was found (P=0.060).

Patients chosen for sequencing had shown expansion of CD8+CD57+ cells by flow cytometry. Every patient had a diagnosis of severe acquired aplastic anemia based on International Study of Aplastic Anemia and Agranulocytosis and Camitta criteria. Patients had received no therapy at the time of blood sampling. In this study, sorted CD4+ and CD8+ T cells from the blood of healthy subjects and of severe aplastic anemia patients had their TCR repertoires deep-sequenced. In the USA, patient enrollment took place under clinicaltrials.gov protocols 00001620, 01623167, 00001397, 00071045, 00081523 and 00961064. Ficoll-Paque density gradient centrifugation was used to isolate peripheral blood mononuclear cells. Before DNA was extracted, CD4+ and CD8+ T cells were sorted using either FACS or magnetic beads. Genomic DNA served as template for TCR beta VDJ combination and CDR3 sequence profiling. TCR repertoire sequencing was run on an Illumina HiSeq 2000. On the authors' methods: Repertoire assessment relied on Simpson's diversity index, CDR3 size and DJ length profiles, and TRBV/TRBJ rearrangement plots. The most abundant DNA sequence in the deep sequencing data was defined as the immunodominant clone. CDR3 amino acid sequences were checked for sharing between subjects and were compared against published repertoires and the VDJdb database. The public reads were run again by TCRdb, first through fastp at Q25 and then through MiXCR, and only productive beta chains were kept. Each record represents a unique CDR3 protein, reported with the most common genes and DNA among its rows. What appears here as the V and J calls and clone size reflects TCRdb's work, not the paper's. Here the sample has more than 95,000 distinct CDR3 sequences; about 40% occur a single time. 2.6% of the sample goes to the ten largest clones.

V and J are trimmed by 4 bases and 7 bases, and the gene matches miss 6 bases of the junction. Including the terminal cysteine and phenylalanine, the CDR3 comprises 14 residues. Only the CDR3 region is kept as DNA, spanning 42 bases read in frame from base 1. In the germline V gene (reference sequence), CDR1 corresponds to DFQATT and CDR2 to SNEGSKA. This clonotype occurred many times. The antigen it binds to is not known. No base quality values were provided; no much bigger clone lies one nucleotide off. The sequencing sample was made of sorted CD4+, CD8+, or CD8+CD57+ T cells (not recorded which) from PBMCs. The rearranged chain carries TRBV20-1 and TRBJ2-1, with 11 junctional bases fitting TRBD2. This receptor was taken from a human donor with aplastic anemia. CDR3 reads: CSAISGGARNEQFF. The base sequence is TGCAGTGCTATTAGCGGGGGGGCGCGGAATGAGCAGTTCTTC.